Sequencing of this T cell receptor (beta chain) was carried out in a study of cytomegalovirus exposure and HLA in healthy donors. Primers for the PCR totalled 60 Vbeta and 13 Jbeta. The data were produced by immunoSEQ multiplex PCR, yet TCRdb's version contains in-frame clones alone and is incomplete. Seen here are fewer than 150,000 clones, around 79% observed once, and the top ten hold 2.5% to 3.5%. Nominally healthy donors provided the samples, though records likely missed some immune exposures. CDR1 and CDR2 (germline): MNHEY, SVGAGI. Trimming cost V 3 bases and J 4 bases; bases outside gene matches: 7. The CDR3 sequence is 15 residues long.

The clonotype comes from a male donor in good health and CMV-seronegative. The sample consisted of PBMCs. The rearrangement joins TRBV6-5 to TRBJ1-2; TRBD1 matches 8 bases. CDR3 sequence reads: CASSYGDRTLYGYTF. The CDR3 DNA reads as TGTGCCAGCAGTTATGGGGACAGGACACTCTATGGCTACACCTTC.